These 26 T cell receptor beta chains came from one sample sequenced in a study of cytomegalovirus exposure and HLA in healthy donors. PCR amplification relied on 60 Vbeta primers (plus 13 Jbeta primers). Produced via immunoSEQ multiplex PCR; TCRdb's table is partial and in-frame only. The sample lists approximately 50,000 clones; roughly 50% were seen once. Sequencing input: PBMCs. The receptor source for this set is a human donor in good health.

This chain joins TRBV7-8 and TRBJ2-5, with D maybe TRBD1 (5 bases). This CDR3 has 15 residues. The germline gives CDR1 SGHVS, CDR2 FQNEAQ. The germline V and J ends were trimmed by 6 bases and 5 bases, with 19 bases remaining between them. The CDR3 reads CASSSGLPWPETQYF. The DNA of the CDR3 is TGTGCCAGCAGTTCAGGGCTTCCTTGGCCGGAGACCCAGTACTTC.

This chain links TRBV5-1 with TRBJ2-5; a weak D match, TRBD1 (6 bases). The J call may be in error: the DNA end matches TRBJ2-7 better. The CDR3 runs to 15 residues. Germline lookup yields CDR1 SGHRS and CDR2 YFSETQ. CDR3 DNA: TGCGCCAGCAGCTTCTTTGAGGGGGATGCCTACGAGCAGTACTTC. Translating gives CASSFFEGDAYEQYF.

This clone has just a few counts. The J gene is TRBJ1-5, the V gene TRBV6-6; TRBD1 matches at 11 bases. The junction had 4 bases not matched to a gene; V was cut back by 2 bases and J by 7 bases. This CDR3 has 15 amino acids. Germline V gives CDR1 MNHNY, CDR2 SVGAGI (reference sequence). CDR3 DNA sequence: TGTGCCAGCAGTTACCGGACAGGGGGCAGGCAGCCCCAGCATTTT. Its protein product is CASSYRTGGRQPQHF.

The chain employs TRBV5-1 and TRBJ2-1; 11 bases agree with TRBD2. The CDR3 spans 16 residues. Germline-derived CDR1 and CDR2 are SGHRS and YFSETQ. V dropped 4 bases and J dropped 9; count of bases not matched to a gene: 12. CDR3 loop: CASSALAGGRRGEQFF. The CDR3 DNA reads TGCGCCAGCAGCGCGCTAGCGGGGGGCCGTCGGGGTGAGCAGTTCTTC.

In its sample, this clone was seen a few times. This chain links TRBV18 with TRBJ1-1, with D possibly matching TRBD1 (5 bases). V was shortened by 4 bases and J by 1 base, with 7 bases between the two germline ends. Germline V gene data show CDR1 as KGHSH and CDR2 as LQKENI. This CDR3 contains 13 residues. The CDR3 protein is CASSLDRNTEAFF. The CDR3 bases are TGTGCCAGCTCACTCGACAGGAACACTGAAGCTTTCTTT.

This chain links TRBV5-1 with TRBJ2-2; no firm D call. Germline lookup yields CDR1 SGHRS and CDR2 YFSETQ. The CDR3 is 15 amino acids. Trimming stripped 0 bases from V and 5 bases from J, with 11 bases between. CDR3 loop: CASSLALTITGELFF. DNA of the CDR3: TGCGCCAGCAGCTTGGCCTTAACTATAACCGGGGAGCTGTTTTTT.

The chain is built from TRBV7-9 and TRBJ1-2; D unclear. Per germline, CDR1 SEHNR and CDR2 FQNEAQ (reference sequence). The CDR3 covers 13 residues. V dropped 6 bases and J dropped 2 bases, with 10 bases sitting between them. CDR3 coding DNA: TGTGCCAGCAGTTCCGACTCAAACTATGGCTACACCTTC. This gives the protein CASSSDSNYGYTF. The full variable domain, its missing parts supplied by reference TRBV7-9 and TRBJ1-2, is DTGVSQNPRHKITKRGQNVTFRCDPISEHNRLYWYRQTLGQGPEFLTYFQNEAQLEKSRLLSDRFSAERPKGSFSTLEIQRTEQGDSAMYLCASSSDSNYGYTFGSGTRLTVV.

The J gene is TRBJ1-5, the V gene TRBV27; TRBD1 matches at 11 bases. CDR1 is MNHEY, CDR2 SMNVEV, per germline (reference sequence). With 2 bases clipped from V and 7 bases from J, the junction kept 4 bases outside the gene matches. CDR3 length: 15 residues. CDR3 bases: TGTGCCAGCAGTTTACGGACAGGGGGCGTGCAGCCCCAGCATTTT. Protein: CASSLRTGGVQPQHF.

The V gene is TRBV21-1, the J gene TRBJ2-5; TRBD2 is the table's D call, not checked against the DNA. TRBV21-1 is marked as a pseudogene. This CDR3 region has 17 residues. CDR3 sequence reads: CASSISVTEDEKETQYF. In DNA, the CDR3 is TGTGCCAGCAGCATCTCAGTGACGGAGGACGAAAAAGAGACCCAGTACTTC.

This clone was detected only a few times. Relative to the germline gene, one junction end is altered; a read error may explain this. The V and J genes are TRBV7-9 and TRBJ1-2; D unresolved. The germline V gene has CDR1 SEHNR and CDR2 FQNEAQ (reference sequence). This CDR3 has 13 residues. CDR3: CASSPLEDYGYPF. The CDR3 DNA follows: TGTGCCAGCAGCCCATTAGAGGACTATGGCTACCCCTTC.

The chain recombines TRBV18 with TRBJ2-3, with 9 bases identical to TRBD2. Germline V lookup: CDR1 KGHSH, CDR2 LQKENI. This CDR3 region has 16 residues. V trimming: 1 base; J trimming: 0 bases; junction bases outside the gene matches: 2. CDR3 nucleotides: TGTGCCAGCTCACCACGCAGCGGGGGGAGCACAGATACGCAGTATTTT. Translated: CASSPRSGGSTDTQYF.

This clone was counted only a few times. This chain links TRBV4-1 with TRBJ1-4; D is ambiguous. This CDR3 spans 12 amino acids. The germline gives CDR1 MGHRA, CDR2 YSYEKL. Trimming shortened V by 5 bases and J by 6 bases, and 7 bases separated the two germline ends. This CDR3 reads CASSYGDEKLFF. The CDR3 region has the DNA TGCGCCAGCAGCTACGGTGATGAAAAACTGTTTTTT.

This clone was recorded a few times. J is TRBJ1-2 and V is TRBV9; a weak D match, TRBD1 (5 bases). Trimming pared 6 bases from V and 9 bases from J, leaving 12 bases between. Per germline, CDR1 SGDLS and CDR2 YYNGEE. The CDR3 has 11 amino acids. The CDR3 reads CASTRDRSYTF. The CDR3 bases are TGTGCCAGCACCAGGGATAGAAGCTACACCTTC.

This clone was counted between two and nine times. V usage is TRBV21-1 and J usage is TRBJ1-5; the D call of TRBD1 is as the table states it, not checked on the DNA. TRBV21-1 is a recognized pseudogene. There are 15 residues in the CDR3. Here the CDR3 reads CASSKLTARNQPQHF. The CDR3 DNA sequence: TGTGCCAGCAGCAAACTAACAGCTCGCAATCAGCCCCAGCATTTT.

V usage is TRBV4-3 and J usage is TRBJ1-4; the D gene is possibly TRBD1 (6 bases). V was pared by 2 bases and J by 5 bases, with 21 bases between. Per the germline V gene, CDR1 is LGHNA and CDR2 is YSLEER. The CDR3 covers 18 residues. The CDR3 here is CASSQLYRDIAQNEKLFF. CDR3 bases: TGCGCCAGCAGCCAACTCTACCGGGACATTGCGCAGAATGAAAAACTGTTTTTT.

In DNA, the CDR3 is TGTGCCAGCAGCTTGGCGGGGGGAGGACAGCCCCAGCATTTT. Translating it yields CASSLAGGGQPQHF. The chain carries TRBV5-4 and TRBJ1-5; tentative D call: TRBD1 (5 bases). Germline V lookup: CDR1 SGHNT, CDR2 YYREEE (reference sequence). V was shortened by 0 bases and J by 7 bases, with 11 bases between the two germline ends. The CDR3 contains 14 residues.

V is TRBV6-5 and J is TRBJ2-1, with a possible D match to TRBD1 (5 bases). The CDR3 is made up of 13 amino acids. Germline V gives CDR1 MNHEY, CDR2 SVGAGI. Trimming removed 6 bases from V and 6 bases from J, with 12 bases in between. The CDR3 nucleotides are TGTGCCAGCAGATTTGCGCAGGGCAATGAGCAGTTCTTC. Translation: CASRFAQGNEQFF.

This chain connects TRBV7-9 to TRBJ2-7; 9 nucleotides match TRBD2. Germline assignment: CDR1 SEHNR and CDR2 FQNEAQ (reference sequence). Losses at the gene ends were 5 bases for V and 2 bases for J; bases not matched to a gene: 10. There are 16 residues in the CDR3. CDR3 sequence: CASSLLLSSGAYEQYF. DNA for the CDR3: TGTGCCAGCAGCCTACTTTTGTCTAGCGGGGCCTACGAGCAGTACTTC.

This rearrangement joins TRBV12-5 to TRBJ2-5; D is unclear. The V gene lost 7 bases and the J gene lost 5 bases, with 14 bases spanning the gap. In germline, CDR1 is LGHNT, CDR2 FRNRAP. There are 13 residues in the CDR3. The CDR3 here is CASAVTLPETQYF. CDR3 nucleotides: TGTGCTAGTGCCGTGACTCTCCCGGAGACCCAGTACTTC.

This chain joins TRBV19 and TRBJ2-2; 10 nucleotides line up with TRBD1. CDR3 length: 14 amino acids. Germline CDR1 is LNHDA and CDR2 is SQIVND (reference sequence). The V gene end was trimmed by 7 bases and the J gene end by 4 bases; junction bases not matched to a gene: 3. CDR3 sequence: CASIRTGGTGELFF. The CDR3 nucleotides read TGTGCCAGTATCCGGACAGGGGGCACCGGGGAGCTGTTTTTT. The full variable domain, its missing parts supplied by reference TRBV19 and TRBJ2-2, is DGGITQSPKYLFRKEGQNVTLSCEQNLNHDAMYWYRQDPGQGLRLIYYSQIVNDFQKGDIAEGYSVSREKKESFPLTVTSAQKNPTAFYLCASIRTGGTGELFFGEGSRLTVL.

V is TRBV19 and J is TRBJ1-4, with D maybe TRBD1 (5 bases). Germline V lookup: CDR1 LNHDA, CDR2 SQIVND (reference sequence). The V and J ends lost 7 bases and 7 bases respectively, with 16 bases between them. The CDR3 runs to 14 residues. The CDR3 loop reads CASTGGVTGEKLFF. CDR3 DNA: TGTGCCAGTACCGGGGGGGTAACTGGTGAAAAACTGTTTTTT.

This clone was counted only a few times. This chain joins TRBV6-5 and TRBJ1-4; D possibly corresponds to TRBD1 (5 bases). Germline V gene data show CDR1 as MNHEY and CDR2 as SVGAGI. V lost 2 bases to trimming and J lost 4 bases, with 11 bases between them. The CDR3 consists of 15 residues. CDR3 DNA sequence: TGTGCCAGCAGTTACGGGGGGACGGGTAATGAAAAACTGTTTTTT. Its translation: CASSYGGTGNEKLFF.

The rearrangement links TRBV18 to TRBJ1-1; 7 bases fit TRBD1. The CDR3 is 15 amino acids. Germline values: CDR1 KGHSH, CDR2 LQKENI. Unmatched junction bases numbered 4, after V lost 1 base and J lost 2 bases. CDR3 in DNA: TGTGCCAGCTCACCACAGAAGGGGGCAAACACTGAAGCTTTCTTT. Amino acids: CASSPQKGANTEAFF.

The chain uses TRBV18 and TRBJ2-7, with unresolved D. Germline loops: CDR1 KGHSH, CDR2 LQKENI. V gave up 3 bases and J gave up 6 bases, with 15 bases separating them. This CDR3 comprises 14 residues. The CDR3 DNA follows: TGTGCCAGCTCACCTGGGCAGAGCCCCTCCGAGCAGTACTTC. As protein: CASSPGQSPSEQYF.

The V and J genes are TRBV5-5 and TRBJ2-1; D is unresolved. V lost 6 bases to trimming and J lost 3 bases, with 10 bases between them. The CDR3 loop spans 13 amino acids. In germline, CDR1 is SGHKS, CDR2 YYEKEE (reference sequence). CDR3 nucleotides: TGTGCCAGCAACCGCGACTTCTACAATGAGCAGTTCTTC. Its translation: CASNRDFYNEQFF.

This clone is labeled medium-sized. The rearrangement joins TRBV4-3 to TRBJ1-1, with 7 bases fitting TRBD1. V dropped 4 bases and J dropped 4; count of bases not matched to a gene: 6. CDR1 is LGHNA, CDR2 YSLEER, per germline. This CDR3 region has 14 residues. This CDR3 is CASSPTTGSTEAFF. As DNA, the CDR3 is TGCGCCAGCAGCCCCACGACAGGGAGCACTGAAGCTTTCTTT.